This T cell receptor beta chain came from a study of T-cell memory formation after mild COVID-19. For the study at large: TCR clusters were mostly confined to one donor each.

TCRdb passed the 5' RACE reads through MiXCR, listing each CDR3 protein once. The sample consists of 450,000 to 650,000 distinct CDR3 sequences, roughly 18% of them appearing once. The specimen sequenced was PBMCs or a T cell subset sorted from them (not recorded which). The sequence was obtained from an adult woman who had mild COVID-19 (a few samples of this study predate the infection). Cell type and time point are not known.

The CDR3 sequence: CASSPGLRGETQYF. CDR3 nucleotide sequence: TGTGCCAGCAGCCCAGGGCTGAGGGGGGAGACCCAGTACTTC. The V gene is TRBV7-2, the J gene TRBJ2-5; maybe TRBD1 (6 bases). Germline CDR1 reads SGHTA; CDR2 reads FQGNSA. Trimming removed 5 bases from V and 5 bases from J, with 15 bases in between. The CDR3 has 14 residues.